This TCR beta chain was profiled in a study of graft-versus-host responses after intestinal transplantation. At the level of the study: In this cohort, recipients had multivisceral, liver-intestinal, or isolated intestinal transplants.

CDR3 length equals 12 residues. Trimming removed 0 bases from V and 7 bases from J, with 7 bases in between. Germline V lookup: CDR1 SGHRS, CDR2 YFSETQ. Comments on this clone: Antigen specificity is unknown.

Points from the study as a whole: Analysis identified GvH clones in recipient marrow, with some appearing first in ileum or blood. High graft-versus-host to host-versus-graft clonal ratios were seen in allografts of patients with graft-donor T cell macrochimerism. Early declines in HvG clones that occurred post-transplant were associated with peak circulating GvH clone levels.

Only in-frame clones appear in the TCRdb table, and some are missing; sequencing was by immunoSEQ multiplex PCR. Of 60,000 to 90,000 clones listed, less than 95% are singletons. The material was unstimulated CD8+ T cells sorted from spleen or lymph node cells, obtained before intestinal transplant. The chain recombines TRBV5-1 with TRBJ2-5; D is perhaps TRBD1 (5 bases). The TCR sequence derives from a human donor who received an intestinal transplant. DNA for the CDR3: TGCGCCAGCAGCTTGGGGGGCGGGACCCAGTACTTC. Protein sequence: CASSLGGGTQYF.